The rows below give T cell receptor beta chains drawn from one sample of a study of T cell responses to AZD1222 COVID-19 vaccine. Clones were read by immunoSEQ multiplex PCR, and TCRdb kept only the in-frame ones, dropping some. Of about 97,000 clones listed, 70% to 90% are singletons. This material consisted of peripheral blood, taken on day 0 of AZD1222 vaccination. Source of these receptors: an adult in good health. Each CDR3 is given without its conserved first and last residue.

V gene	J gene	CDR3 protein
TRBV6-4	TRBJ1-6	ASTAGGSYNSPLH
TRBV28	TRBJ2-4	ASTQASTKNIQY
TRBV28	TRBJ1-4	ASTGTGRGREKLF
TRBV6-2/TRBV6-3	TRBJ2-2	ASSYGTVNTGELF
TRBV6-2/TRBV6-3	TRBJ1-6	ASSRRDRDNSPLH
TRBV18	TRBJ1-2	ASSWDRSTGT
TRBV18	TRBJ1-3	ASSPPGPGNTIY
TRBV5-1	TRBJ2-2	ASSEQQGKGELF
TRBV10-3	TRBJ1-2	AISEQETGEGYT
TRBV7-3	TRBJ1-1	ASSLRGLGTEAF
TRBV6-5	TRBJ1-5	ASSPDRTSQH
TRBV7-8	TRBJ2-7	ASSLPDPYEQY
TRBV4-1	TRBJ1-1	ASSTSTGTEAF
TRBV11-2	TRBJ2-3	ASSPLSRDSGGVDTQY
TRBV19	TRBJ2-7	ASSIAAGSYEQY
TRBV18	TRBJ1-2	ASSPGILDYGYT
TRBV6-1	TRBJ1-1	ASSDRDNEAF
TRBV5-6	TRBJ1-5	ASSFGGSQPQH
TRBV7-9	TRBJ2-7	ASSLAHPSGGTEQY
TRBV14	TRBJ1-6	ASSRDSPSYPLH
TRBV7-9	TRBJ1-5	ASSLDILGGPQH
TRBV3-1/TRBV3-2	TRBJ1-6	ASSQDGRRQDRYLH
TRBV11-2	TRBJ1-2	ASSFAGQFYGYT
TRBV11-3	TRBJ1-1	ASSLRVYTEAF
TRBV19	TRBJ2-2	ASSDRDRGSAGELF
TRBV6-5	TRBJ1-3	ASSLATSGNTIY
TRBV4-3	TRBJ1-4	ASSQAGTPRSNEKLF
TRBV28	TRBJ1-2	ASSLAPYYGYT
TRBV12-5	TRBJ1-5	ASGLVLGAGQH
TRBV6-5	TRBJ1-3	ATSESSGNTIY
TRBV18	TRBJ2-2	ASSPSSTGELF